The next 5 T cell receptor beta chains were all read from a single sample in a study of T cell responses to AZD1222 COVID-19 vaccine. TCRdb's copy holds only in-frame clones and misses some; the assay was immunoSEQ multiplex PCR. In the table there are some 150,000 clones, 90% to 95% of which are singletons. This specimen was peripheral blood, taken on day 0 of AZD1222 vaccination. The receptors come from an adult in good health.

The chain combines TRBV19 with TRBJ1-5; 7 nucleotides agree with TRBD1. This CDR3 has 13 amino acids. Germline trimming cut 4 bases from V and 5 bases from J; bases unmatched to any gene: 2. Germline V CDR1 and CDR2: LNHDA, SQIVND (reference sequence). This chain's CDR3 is CASSNTGDQPQHF. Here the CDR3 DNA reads TGTGCCAGTAGTAACACAGGGGATCAGCCCCAGCATTTT.

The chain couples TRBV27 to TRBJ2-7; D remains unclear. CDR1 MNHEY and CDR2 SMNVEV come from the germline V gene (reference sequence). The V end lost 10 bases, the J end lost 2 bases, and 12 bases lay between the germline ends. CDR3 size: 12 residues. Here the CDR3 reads CATPRPTYEQYF. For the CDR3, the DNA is TGTGCCACCCCGAGGCCAACCTACGAGCAGTACTTC.

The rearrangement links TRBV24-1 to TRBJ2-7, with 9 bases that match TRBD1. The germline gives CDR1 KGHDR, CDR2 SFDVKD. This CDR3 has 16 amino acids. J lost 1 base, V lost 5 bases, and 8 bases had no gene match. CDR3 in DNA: TGTGCCACCAGTGGTTCACGCGGGACAGGGTCCTACGAGCAGTACTTC. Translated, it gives CATSGSRGTGSYEQYF.

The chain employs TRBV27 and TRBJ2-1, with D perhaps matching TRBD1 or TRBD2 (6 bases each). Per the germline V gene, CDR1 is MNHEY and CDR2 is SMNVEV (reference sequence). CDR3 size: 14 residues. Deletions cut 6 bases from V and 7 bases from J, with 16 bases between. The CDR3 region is CASSLSGAGNEQFF. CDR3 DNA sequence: TGTGCCAGCAGCCTATCGGGGGCAGGTAATGAGCAGTTCTTC.

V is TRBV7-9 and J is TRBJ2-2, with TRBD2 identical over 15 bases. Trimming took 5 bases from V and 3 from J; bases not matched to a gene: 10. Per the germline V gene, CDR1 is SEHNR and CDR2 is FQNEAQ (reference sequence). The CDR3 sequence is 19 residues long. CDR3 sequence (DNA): TGTGCCAGCAGCCCTACCCCGGGACTAGCGGGGGGTCACACCGGGGAGCTGTTTTTT. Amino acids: CASSPTPGLAGGHTGELFF.